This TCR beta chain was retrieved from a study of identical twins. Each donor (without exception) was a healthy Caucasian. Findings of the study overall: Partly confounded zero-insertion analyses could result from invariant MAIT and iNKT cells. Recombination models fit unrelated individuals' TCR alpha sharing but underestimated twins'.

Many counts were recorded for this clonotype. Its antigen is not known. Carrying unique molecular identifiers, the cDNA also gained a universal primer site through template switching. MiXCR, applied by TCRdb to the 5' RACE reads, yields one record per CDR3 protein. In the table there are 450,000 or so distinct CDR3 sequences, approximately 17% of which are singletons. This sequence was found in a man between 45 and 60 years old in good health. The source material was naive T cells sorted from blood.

The CDR3 loop reads CASSSGGFGYNEQFF. CDR3 bases: TGCGCCAGCAGCTCTGGGGGGTTCGGATACAATGAGCAGTTCTTC. The gene calls are TRBV5-1 and TRBJ2-1, with a possible D match to TRBD2 (6 bases). From germline, CDR1 is SGHRS and CDR2 YFSETQ. The V and J ends lost 3 bases and 4 bases respectively, with 14 bases between them. This CDR3 region has 15 residues.